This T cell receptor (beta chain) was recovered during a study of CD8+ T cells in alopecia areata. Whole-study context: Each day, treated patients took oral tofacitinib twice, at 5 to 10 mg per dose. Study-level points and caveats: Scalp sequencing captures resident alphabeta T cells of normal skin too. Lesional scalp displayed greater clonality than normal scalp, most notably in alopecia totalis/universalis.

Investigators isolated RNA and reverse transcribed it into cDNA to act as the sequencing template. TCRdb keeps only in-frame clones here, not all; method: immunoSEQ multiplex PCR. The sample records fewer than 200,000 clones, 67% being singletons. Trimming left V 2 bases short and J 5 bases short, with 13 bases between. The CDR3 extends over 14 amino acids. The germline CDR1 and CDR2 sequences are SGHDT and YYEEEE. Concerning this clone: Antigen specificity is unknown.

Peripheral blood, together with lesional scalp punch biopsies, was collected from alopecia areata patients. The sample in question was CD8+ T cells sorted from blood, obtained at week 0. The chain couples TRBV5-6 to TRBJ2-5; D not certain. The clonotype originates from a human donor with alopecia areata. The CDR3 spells CASSFTDLGETQYF. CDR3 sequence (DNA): TGTGCCAGCAGCTTTACAGACTTGGGGGAGACCCAGTACTTC.